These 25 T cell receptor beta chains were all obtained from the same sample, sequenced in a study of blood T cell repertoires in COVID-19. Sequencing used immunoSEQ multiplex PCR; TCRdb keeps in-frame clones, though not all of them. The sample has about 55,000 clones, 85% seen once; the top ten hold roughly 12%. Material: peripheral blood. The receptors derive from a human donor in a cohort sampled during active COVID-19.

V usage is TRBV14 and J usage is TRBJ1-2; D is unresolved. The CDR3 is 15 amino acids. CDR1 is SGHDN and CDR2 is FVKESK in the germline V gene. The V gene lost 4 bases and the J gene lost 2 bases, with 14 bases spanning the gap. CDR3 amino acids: CASSPLEARNYGYTF. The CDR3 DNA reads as TGTGCCAGCAGCCCCCTAGAAGCAAGAAACTATGGCTACACCTTC.

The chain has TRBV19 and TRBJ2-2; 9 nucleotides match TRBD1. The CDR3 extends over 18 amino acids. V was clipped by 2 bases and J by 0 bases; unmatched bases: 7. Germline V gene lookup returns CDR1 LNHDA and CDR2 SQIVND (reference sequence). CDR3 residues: CASSIWDRVLANTGELFF. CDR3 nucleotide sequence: TGTGCCAGTAGTATATGGGACAGGGTCCTCGCGAACACCGGGGAGCTGTTTTTT.

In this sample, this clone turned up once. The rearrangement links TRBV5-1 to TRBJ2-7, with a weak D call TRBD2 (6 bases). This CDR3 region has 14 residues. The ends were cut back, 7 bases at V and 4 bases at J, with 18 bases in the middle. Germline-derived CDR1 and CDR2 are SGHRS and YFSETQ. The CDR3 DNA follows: TGCGCCAGCCGTACCGGGACTCCAAATTACGAGCAGTACTTC. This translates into CASRTGTPNYEQYF.

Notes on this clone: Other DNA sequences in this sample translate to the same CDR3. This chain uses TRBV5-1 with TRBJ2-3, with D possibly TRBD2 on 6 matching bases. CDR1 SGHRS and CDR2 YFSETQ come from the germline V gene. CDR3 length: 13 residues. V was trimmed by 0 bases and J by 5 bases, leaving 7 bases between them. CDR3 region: CASSLAGEDTQYF. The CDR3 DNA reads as TGCGCCAGCAGCTTGGCGGGAGAAGATACGCAGTATTTT.

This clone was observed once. CDR3 nucleotide sequence: TGTGCCAGCAGTTTCTACATTAACAGGGCCGCCTCCTACAATGAGCAGTTCTTC. This encodes CASSFYINRAASYNEQFF. The chain carries TRBV27 and TRBJ2-1; weak D call: TRBD1 (6 bases). Germline assignment: CDR1 MNHEY and CDR2 SMNVEV (reference sequence). This CDR3 region has 18 residues. V was clipped by 3 bases and J by 0 bases, with 18 bases between them.

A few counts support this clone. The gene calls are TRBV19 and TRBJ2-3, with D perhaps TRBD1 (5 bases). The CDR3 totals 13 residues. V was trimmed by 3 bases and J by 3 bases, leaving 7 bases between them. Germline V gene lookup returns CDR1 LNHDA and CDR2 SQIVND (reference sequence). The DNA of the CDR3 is TGTGCCAGTAGTATGGGGCGGACAGATACGCAGTATTTT. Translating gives CASSMGRTDTQYF.

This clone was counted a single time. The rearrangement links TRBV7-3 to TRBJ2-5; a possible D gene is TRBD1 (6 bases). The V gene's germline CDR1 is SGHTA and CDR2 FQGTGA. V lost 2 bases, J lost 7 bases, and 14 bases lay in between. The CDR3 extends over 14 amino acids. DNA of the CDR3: TGTGCCAGCAGCTTAGAGGCAGGGGTAGGGACCCAGTACTTC. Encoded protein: CASSLEAGVGTQYF.

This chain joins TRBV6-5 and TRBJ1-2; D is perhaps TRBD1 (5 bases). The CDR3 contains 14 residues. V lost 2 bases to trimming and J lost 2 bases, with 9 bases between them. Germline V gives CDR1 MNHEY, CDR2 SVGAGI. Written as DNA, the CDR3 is TGTGCCAGCAGTTACGGACGGGGGAACTATGGCTACACCTTC. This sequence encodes CASSYGRGNYGYTF.

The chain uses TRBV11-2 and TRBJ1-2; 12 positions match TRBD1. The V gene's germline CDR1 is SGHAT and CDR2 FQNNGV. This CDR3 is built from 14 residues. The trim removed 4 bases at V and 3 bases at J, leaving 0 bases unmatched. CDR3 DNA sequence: TGTGCCAGCAGCTGGGACAGGGGGCACTATGGCTACACCTTC. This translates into CASSWDRGHYGYTF.

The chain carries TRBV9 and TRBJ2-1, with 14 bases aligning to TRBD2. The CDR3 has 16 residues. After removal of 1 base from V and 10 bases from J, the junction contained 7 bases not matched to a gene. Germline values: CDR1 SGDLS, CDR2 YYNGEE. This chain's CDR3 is CASSVKKTSGRGEQFF. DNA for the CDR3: TGTGCCAGCAGCGTAAAGAAGACTAGCGGGAGGGGGGAGCAGTTCTTC.

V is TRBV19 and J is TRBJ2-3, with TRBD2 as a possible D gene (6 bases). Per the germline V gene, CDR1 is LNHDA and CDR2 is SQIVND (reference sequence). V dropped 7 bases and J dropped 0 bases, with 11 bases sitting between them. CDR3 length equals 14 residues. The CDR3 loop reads CASTEGLSTDTQYF. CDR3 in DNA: TGTGCCAGTACGGAGGGGCTCAGCACAGATACGCAGTATTTT.

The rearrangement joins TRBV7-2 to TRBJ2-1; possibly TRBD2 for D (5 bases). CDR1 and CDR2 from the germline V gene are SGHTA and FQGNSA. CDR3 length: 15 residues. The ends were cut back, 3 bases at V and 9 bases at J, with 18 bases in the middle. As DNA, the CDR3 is TGTGCCAGCAGCTTTAGGGAGAACGGGGTCACTGAGCAGTTCTTC. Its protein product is CASSFRENGVTEQFF.

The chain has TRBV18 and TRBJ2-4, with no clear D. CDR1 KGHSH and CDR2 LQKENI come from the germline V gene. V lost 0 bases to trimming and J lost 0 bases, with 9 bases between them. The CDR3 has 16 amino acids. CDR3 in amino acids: CASSPPGRLAKNIQYF. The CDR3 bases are TGTGCCAGCTCACCACCAGGCAGACTAGCCAAAAACATTCAGTACTTC. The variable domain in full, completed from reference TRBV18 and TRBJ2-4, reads NAGVMQNPRHLVRRRGQEARLRCSPMKGHSHVYWYRQLPEEGLKFMVYLQKENIIDESGMPKERFSAEFPKEGPSILRIQQVVRGDSAAYFCASSPPGRLAKNIQYFGAGTRLSVL.

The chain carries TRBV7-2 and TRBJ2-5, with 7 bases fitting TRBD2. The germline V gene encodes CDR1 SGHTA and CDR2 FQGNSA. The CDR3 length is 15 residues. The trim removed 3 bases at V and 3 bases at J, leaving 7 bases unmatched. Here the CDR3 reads CASSLRLLAEETQYF. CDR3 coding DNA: TGTGCCAGCAGCTTGAGATTGCTAGCGGAAGAGACCCAGTACTTC.

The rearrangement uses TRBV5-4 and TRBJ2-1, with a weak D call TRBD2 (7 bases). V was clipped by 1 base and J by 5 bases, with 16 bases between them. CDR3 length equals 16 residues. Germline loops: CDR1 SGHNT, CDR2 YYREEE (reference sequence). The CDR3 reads CASSLPRGGGNNEQFF. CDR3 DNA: TGTGCCAGCAGCTTGCCCCGAGGGGGAGGGAACAATGAGCAGTTCTTC.

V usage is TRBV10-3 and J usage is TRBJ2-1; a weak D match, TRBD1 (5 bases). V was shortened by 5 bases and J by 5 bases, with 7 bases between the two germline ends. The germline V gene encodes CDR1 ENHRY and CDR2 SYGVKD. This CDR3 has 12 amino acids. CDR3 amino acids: CAISSTDNEQFF. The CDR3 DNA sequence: TGTGCCATCAGTTCGACAGACAATGAGCAGTTCTTC.

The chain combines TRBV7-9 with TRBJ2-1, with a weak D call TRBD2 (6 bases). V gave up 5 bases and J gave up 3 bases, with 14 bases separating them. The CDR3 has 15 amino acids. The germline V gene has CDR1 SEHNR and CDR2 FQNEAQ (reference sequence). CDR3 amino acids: CASSQEGNHYNEQFF. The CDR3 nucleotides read TGTGCCAGCAGCCAGGAGGGCAACCACTACAATGAGCAGTTCTTC.

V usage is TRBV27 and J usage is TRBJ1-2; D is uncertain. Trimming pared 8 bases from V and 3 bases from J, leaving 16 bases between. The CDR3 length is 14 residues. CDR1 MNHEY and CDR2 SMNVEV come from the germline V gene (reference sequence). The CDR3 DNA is TGTGCCAGCGCCCGTCCGGGGTCGGACTATGGCTACACCTTC. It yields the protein CASARPGSDYGYTF.

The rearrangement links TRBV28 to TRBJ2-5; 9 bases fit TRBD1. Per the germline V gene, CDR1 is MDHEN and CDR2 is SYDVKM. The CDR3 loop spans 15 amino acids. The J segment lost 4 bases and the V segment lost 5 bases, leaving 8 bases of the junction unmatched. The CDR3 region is CASSPGTGSLETQYF. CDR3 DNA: TGTGCCAGCAGTCCCGGGACAGGGAGTTTAGAGACCCAGTACTTC.

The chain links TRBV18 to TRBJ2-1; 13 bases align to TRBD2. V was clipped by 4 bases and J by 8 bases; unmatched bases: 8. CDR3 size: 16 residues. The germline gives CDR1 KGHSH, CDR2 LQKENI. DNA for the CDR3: TGTGCCAGCTCACGACGGACTAGCGGGAGTATTGATGAGCAGTTCTTC. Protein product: CASSRRTSGSIDEQFF. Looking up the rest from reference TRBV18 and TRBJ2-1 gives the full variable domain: NAGVMQNPRHLVRRRGQEARLRCSPMKGHSHVYWYRQLPEEGLKFMVYLQKENIIDESGMPKERFSAEFPKEGPSILRIQQVVRGDSAAYFCASSRRTSGSIDEQFFGPGTRLTVL.

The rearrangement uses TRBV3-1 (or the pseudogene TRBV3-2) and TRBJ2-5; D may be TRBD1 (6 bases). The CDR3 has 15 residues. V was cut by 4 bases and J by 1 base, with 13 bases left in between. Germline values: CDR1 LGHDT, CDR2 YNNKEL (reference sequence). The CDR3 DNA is TGTGCCAGCAGCCCTCTCGGACAGAGCCAAGAGACCCAGTACTTC. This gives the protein CASSPLGQSQETQYF.

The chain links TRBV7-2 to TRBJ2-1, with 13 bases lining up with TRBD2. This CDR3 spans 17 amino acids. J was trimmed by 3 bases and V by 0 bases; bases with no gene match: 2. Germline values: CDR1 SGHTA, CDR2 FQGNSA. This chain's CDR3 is CASSLARTSGSYNEQFF. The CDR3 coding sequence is TGTGCCAGCAGCTTAGCCAGGACTAGCGGGAGCTACAATGAGCAGTTCTTC.

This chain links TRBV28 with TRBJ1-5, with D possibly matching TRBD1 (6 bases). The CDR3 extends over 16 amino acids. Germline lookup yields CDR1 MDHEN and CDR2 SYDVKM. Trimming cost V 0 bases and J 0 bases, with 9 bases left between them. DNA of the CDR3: TGTGCCAGCAGTTTATGGGGGGCTAGTAGCAATCAGCCCCAGCATTTT. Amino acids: CASSLWGASSNQPQHF.

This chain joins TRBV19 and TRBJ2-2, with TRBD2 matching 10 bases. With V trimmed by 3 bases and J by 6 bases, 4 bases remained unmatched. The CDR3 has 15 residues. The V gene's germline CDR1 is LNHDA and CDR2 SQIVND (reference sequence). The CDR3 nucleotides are TGTGCCAGTAGTATCAAGCGGGAGGGGGCCGGGGAGCTGTTTTTT. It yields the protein CASSIKREGAGELFF.

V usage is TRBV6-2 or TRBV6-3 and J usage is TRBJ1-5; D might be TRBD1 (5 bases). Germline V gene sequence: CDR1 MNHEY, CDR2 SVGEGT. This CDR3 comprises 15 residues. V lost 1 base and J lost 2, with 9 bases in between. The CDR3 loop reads CASSYYGGGNQPQHF. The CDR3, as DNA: TGTGCCAGCAGTTACTACGGGGGGGGCAATCAGCCCCAGCATTTT.